The 15 T cell receptor beta chains below all came from one sample that was sequenced in a study of cytomegalovirus exposure and HLA in healthy donors. The PCR had 60 Vbeta and 13 Jbeta primers. Generated by immunoSEQ multiplex PCR, the TCRdb table keeps only in-frame clones and is missing some. The sample includes tens of thousands of clones, 74% seen only once; the top ten take 6.3%. The sample taken for sequencing was PBMCs. The receptors derive from a man aged 25 to 45 in good health and CMV-seronegative.

This clone appeared many times. The gene calls are TRBV5-4 and TRBJ1-2; D may be TRBD1 (5 bases). Germline V gene data show CDR1 as SGHNT and CDR2 as YYREEE (reference sequence). Trimming stripped 3 bases from V and 8 bases from J, with 14 bases between. The CDR3 has 13 amino acids. In DNA, the CDR3 is TGTGCCAGCAGCTCCCGACTTCGGGGGGGCTACACCTTC. This encodes CASSSRLRGGYTF.

The chain couples TRBV7-9 to TRBJ2-1, with D uncertain. V lost 4 bases, J lost 13 bases, and 8 bases lay in between. Germline V gene lookup returns CDR1 SEHNR and CDR2 FQNEAQ (reference sequence). The CDR3 is 10 amino acids. The CDR3, as DNA: TGTGCCAGCAGCTCAGGCGACCAGTTCTTC. It translates to CASSSGDQFF.

The genes are TRBV11-2 and TRBJ2-3; TRBD2 matches at 8 bases. This CDR3 has 15 amino acids. Trimming removed 3 bases from V and 0 bases from J; junction bases left unmatched: 2. Germline values: CDR1 SGHAT, CDR2 FQNNGV. The CDR3: CASSFAGGSTDTQYF. The CDR3, as DNA: TGTGCCAGCAGCTTCGCGGGGGGCAGCACAGATACGCAGTATTTT.

The genes are TRBV19 and TRBJ2-1, with TRBD2 matching 11 bases. Germline CDR1 and CDR2: LNHDA and SQIVND (reference sequence). V shed 5 bases and J 0 bases; nucleotides not matched to a gene: 9. The CDR3 consists of 18 residues. The CDR3 DNA reads TGTGCCAGTAGTCTCTCAAGACTAGCGGGGACCTCCTACAATGAGCAGTTCTTC. It codes for CASSLSRLAGTSYNEQFF.

The V gene is TRBV6-1, the J gene TRBJ2-1; tentative D call: TRBD1 (6 bases). This CDR3 comprises 18 residues. Trimming shortened V by 2 bases and J by 3 bases, and 20 bases separated the two germline ends. Germline V CDR1 and CDR2: MNHNS, SASEGT. Written as DNA, the CDR3 is TGTGCCAGCAGTGAATCCCTGTCAGGGGCGATAAACTACAATGAGCAGTTCTTC. This sequence encodes CASSESLSGAINYNEQFF.

V usage is TRBV19 and J usage is TRBJ1-4; possible D gene TRBD1, 6 bases. Germline V gene lookup returns CDR1 LNHDA and CDR2 SQIVND (reference sequence). V was cut by 5 bases and J by 8 bases, with 27 bases left in between. The CDR3 covers 18 residues. The CDR3, as DNA: TGTGCCAGTAGTCCCCTCACAGGGCAAACTACCTGGGGGGAAAAACTGTTTTTT. Amino acids: CASSPLTGQTTWGEKLFF.

This chain uses TRBV28 with TRBJ1-1, with 8 bases that match TRBD1. Germline CDR1 and CDR2: MDHEN and SYDVKM. The CDR3 has 13 amino acids. The J segment lost 3 bases and the V segment lost 8 bases, leaving 5 bases of the junction unmatched. CDR3 residues: CASGQGGDTEAFF. The CDR3 nucleotides read TGTGCCAGCGGACAGGGCGGCGACACTGAAGCTTTCTTT.

The chain has TRBV6-5 and TRBJ2-5; D gene unclear. The J call may be wrong; the DNA end is better matched by TRBJ2-7. Germline assignment: CDR1 MNHEY and CDR2 SVGAGI. CDR3 length: 11 residues. CDR3 in amino acids: CASSSTYEQYF. The DNA for the CDR3 is TGTGCCAGCAGTTCAACCTACGAGCAGTACTTC.

The chain joins TRBV28 to TRBJ2-2; 8 positions match TRBD1. This CDR3 has 18 amino acids. The trim removed 6 bases at V and 8 bases at J, leaving 20 bases unmatched. Germline CDR1 reads MDHEN; CDR2 reads SYDVKM. CDR3 loop: CASRPTAGQGVLVGELFF. CDR3 nucleotides: TGTGCCAGCAGACCAACCGCCGGACAGGGCGTCTTAGTAGGGGAGCTGTTTTTT.

The chain couples TRBV5-1 to TRBJ1-3, with TRBD1 as a possible D gene (5 bases). V was cut by 0 bases and J by 0 bases, with 7 bases left in between. The CDR3 is made up of 15 amino acids. Germline V gene sequence: CDR1 SGHRS, CDR2 YFSETQ. CDR3 amino acids: CASSLDGHSGNTIYF. As DNA, the CDR3 is TGCGCCAGCAGCTTGGATGGACACTCTGGAAACACCATATATTTT.

CDR3 sequence reads: CASSLAGRYNEQFF. CDR3 coding DNA: TGTGCCAGCAGTTTAGCGGGGAGGTACAATGAGCAGTTCTTC. V is TRBV6-5 and J is TRBJ2-1; 8 nucleotides line up with TRBD2. V lost 4 bases to trimming and J lost 4 bases; unmatched junction nucleotides: 3. Looked up from germline, CDR1 is MNHEY and CDR2 is SVGAGI. The CDR3 runs 14 residues.

This CDR3 is CASSILQGPVGQPQHF. The CDR3 coding sequence is TGTGCCAGTAGTATCTTGCAGGGCCCGGTAGGCCAGCCCCAGCATTTT. This chain links TRBV19 with TRBJ1-5, with D maybe TRBD1 (5 bases). The V end was cut by 3 bases, the J end by 7 bases, with 19 bases between. The germline gives CDR1 LNHDA, CDR2 SQIVND (reference sequence). The CDR3 is 16 residues long. Supplemented by reference TRBV19 and TRBJ1-5, the full variable domain reads DGGITQSPKYLFRKEGQNVTLSCEQNLNHDAMYWYRQDPGQGLRLIYYSQIVNDFQKGDIAEGYSVSREKKESFPLTVTSAQKNPTAFYLCASSILQGPVGQPQHFGDGTRLSIL.

The chain joins TRBV27 to TRBJ2-1; weak D call: TRBD1 (5 bases). Germline-derived CDR1 and CDR2 are MNHEY and SMNVEV (reference sequence). The CDR3 has 13 amino acids. With 2 bases removed from V and 5 bases from J, the gap between germline ends came to 7 bases. CDR3 DNA sequence: TGTGCCAGCAGTTTAACAGGAGACAATGAGCAGTTCTTC. Translating it yields CASSLTGDNEQFF.

The rearrangement joins TRBV9 to TRBJ2-2; D perhaps matches TRBD1 (5 bases). The germline gives CDR1 SGDLS, CDR2 YYNGEE. Trimming pared 0 bases from V and 3 bases from J, leaving 9 bases between. The CDR3 runs 15 residues. Here the CDR3 DNA reads TGTGCCAGCAGCGTAGAGGACACCCACACCGGGGAGCTGTTTTTT. This translates into CASSVEDTHTGELFF. Full variable domain (remainder filled in from reference TRBV9 and TRBJ2-2): DSGVTQTPKHLITATGQRVTLRCSPRSGDLSVYWYQQSLDQGLQFLIQYYNGEERAKGNILERFSAQQFPDLHSELNLSSLELGDSALYFCASSVEDTHTGELFFGEGSRLTVL.

This chain links TRBV2 with TRBJ2-3, with TRBD2 identical over 8 bases. The CDR3 spans 15 residues. The germline gives CDR1 SNHLY, CDR2 FYNNEI. The V segment lost 4 bases and the J segment 5 bases; nucleotides outside the gene matches: 8. This CDR3 is CASSGIREGGDTQYF. For the CDR3, the DNA is TGTGCCAGCAGTGGAATCCGGGAGGGCGGAGATACGCAGTATTTT.